One and the same sample provided the 23 T cell receptor beta chains below, sequenced in a study of cytomegalovirus exposure and HLA in healthy donors. The PCR made use of 60 Vbeta and 13 Jbeta primers. Repertoires were generated with immunoSEQ multiplex PCR, while TCRdb's copy carries only in-frame clones and drops some. The sample shows approximately 220,000 clones, 76% of them seen only once. Sequenced: PBMCs. The source of these receptors is a man younger than 30 in good health and CMV-seronegative.

The chain combines TRBV9 with TRBJ1-1; maybe TRBD1 (6 bases). Trimming shortened V by 0 bases and J by 3 bases, and 12 bases separated the two germline ends. This CDR3 contains 15 residues. Germline values: CDR1 SGDLS, CDR2 YYNGEE. The CDR3 protein is CASSVAPGDHTEAFF. The CDR3 DNA sequence: TGTGCCAGCAGCGTAGCCCCAGGGGACCACACTGAAGCTTTCTTT. Full variable domain (remainder filled in from reference TRBV9 and TRBJ1-1): DSGVTQTPKHLITATGQRVTLRCSPRSGDLSVYWYQQSLDQGLQFLIQYYNGEERAKGNILERFSAQQFPDLHSELNLSSLELGDSALYFCASSVAPGDHTEAFFGQGTRLTVV.

The chain is built from TRBV15 and TRBJ2-7, with 9 bases matching TRBD2. The CDR3 is made up of 15 amino acids. Trimming at V came to 1 base and at J to 5 bases, leaving 6 bases not matched to a gene. The germline V gene has CDR1 LNHNV and CDR2 YYDKDF (reference sequence). As DNA, the CDR3 is TGTGCCACCAGCAGAGGCTTAGCGGGAGTCAACGAGCAGTACTTC. Its protein product is CATSRGLAGVNEQYF.

V is TRBV27 and J is TRBJ2-5; 7 nucleotides align to TRBD1. The V segment lost 5 bases and the J segment 4 bases; nucleotides outside the gene matches: 13. Germline V gives CDR1 MNHEY, CDR2 SMNVEV (reference sequence). CDR3 length: 16 residues. The CDR3 loop reads CASSPMTGTYRETQYF. Here the CDR3 DNA reads TGTGCCAGCAGTCCTATGACAGGGACGTATCGAGAGACCCAGTACTTC.

With respect to this clone: Other DNA sequences in this sample translate to the same CDR3. The chain couples TRBV2 to TRBJ2-1; 7 bases map to TRBD2. This CDR3 comprises 15 residues. The trim removed 3 bases at V and 2 bases at J, leaving 4 bases unmatched. CDR1 is SNHLY and CDR2 is FYNNEI in the germline V gene. The DNA of the CDR3 is TGTGCCAGCAGTGAGCAGGGAGGGCCCTACAATGAGCAGTTCTTC. This codes for CASSEQGGPYNEQFF.

This sequence joins TRBV25-1 and TRBJ1-1; D gene ambiguous. The V and J ends lost 3 bases and 11 bases respectively, with 22 bases between them. This CDR3 region has 15 residues. Germline V gene lookup returns CDR1 MGHDK and CDR2 SYGVNS. The CDR3 sequence is CASSDGGTSIEDAFF. The CDR3 bases are TGTGCCAGCAGTGATGGTGGTACCTCAATAGAGGATGCTTTCTTT. The full variable domain, with the rest looked up from reference TRBV25-1 and TRBJ1-1, is EADIYQTPRYLVIGTGKKITLECSQTMGHDKMYWYQQDPGMELHLIHYSYGVNSTEKGDLSSESTVSRIRTEHFPLTLESARPSHTSQYLCASSDGGTSIEDAFFGQGTRLTVV.

This chain links TRBV4-1 with TRBJ2-5, with a possible D match to TRBD1 (7 bases). The CDR3 is 14 amino acids. Germline V gene lookup returns CDR1 MGHRA and CDR2 YSYEKL. V was cut by 4 bases and J by 1 base, with 10 bases left in between. The CDR3 spells CASSPRDSQETQYF. The CDR3, as DNA: TGCGCCAGCAGCCCGCGGGACAGCCAAGAGACCCAGTACTTC.

The chain has TRBV29-1 and TRBJ2-7, with 9 bases matching TRBD2. The germline CDR1 and CDR2 sequences are SQVTM and ANQGSEA. This CDR3 contains 13 residues. Unmatched junction bases numbered 5, after V lost 6 bases and J lost 2 bases. The DNA for the CDR3 is TGCAGCGTCGGGACTAGCTTCCCCTACGAGCAGTACTTC. This codes for CSVGTSFPYEQYF.

This clone showed up just a few times. Other DNA sequences in the same sample also yield this CDR3. This rearrangement joins TRBV28 to TRBJ2-7; D uncertain. V lost 4 bases and J lost 6, with 7 bases in between. Germline loops: CDR1 MDHEN, CDR2 SYDVKM. This CDR3 has 11 residues. The CDR3 DNA follows: TGTGCCAGCAGTTCCCTCGGCGAGCAGTACTTC. Protein product: CASSSLGEQYF.

V gene TRBV19 combines with J gene TRBJ1-1; weak D call: TRBD1 (6 bases). The V and J ends lost 7 bases and 4 bases respectively, with 19 bases between them. There are 15 residues in the CDR3. Germline values: CDR1 LNHDA, CDR2 SQIVND (reference sequence). The CDR3 loop reads CASKFQGMSGTEAFF. The CDR3 bases are TGTGCCAGTAAGTTTCAGGGGATGAGCGGCACTGAAGCTTTCTTT.

The J gene is TRBJ2-1, the V gene TRBV5-6; tentative D call: TRBD2 (5 bases). Per the germline V gene, CDR1 is SGHDT and CDR2 is YYEEEE. CDR3 size: 13 residues. Trimming removed 3 bases at V and 5 bases at J, with 9 bases between. The CDR3 is CASSSGIHNEQFF. CDR3 coding DNA: TGTGCCAGCAGCTCCGGGATACACAATGAGCAGTTCTTC.

The chain recombines TRBV5-1 with TRBJ2-2; 11 bases map to TRBD1. Trimming cost V 4 bases and J 6 bases; bases outside gene matches: 11. The CDR3 runs 17 residues. CDR1 and CDR2 from the germline V gene are SGHRS and YFSETQ. The CDR3 DNA sequence: TGCGCCAGCAGCCTTCTTCGAGGACAGGGGGCGGCCGGGGAGCTGTTTTTT. Translating gives CASSLLRGQGAAGELFF.

The chain is built from TRBV19 and TRBJ1-3; tentatively, D is TRBD1 (6 bases). The CDR3 is 17 residues long. Trimming took 3 bases from V and 1 from J, leaving 16 bases between them. Germline V gene data show CDR1 as LNHDA and CDR2 as SQIVND (reference sequence). CDR3 nucleotide sequence: TGTGCCAGTAGTATCGGGGGCCGGGGGGTTTCTGGAAACACCATATATTTT. It translates to CASSIGGRGVSGNTIYF.

The count of this clone is one. The chain joins TRBV19 to TRBJ1-1; D is unclear. Per germline, CDR1 LNHDA and CDR2 SQIVND (reference sequence). V dropped 1 base and J dropped 0 bases, with 9 bases sitting between them. This CDR3 has 15 residues. CDR3 sequence reads: CASSIARMLNTEAFF. DNA of the CDR3: TGTGCCAGTAGTATAGCGAGGATGTTGAACACTGAAGCTTTCTTT.

The V call is TRBV4-1, the J call TRBJ1-2; D ambiguous. CDR3 length: 12 residues. Germline V gene data show CDR1 as MGHRA and CDR2 as YSYEKL. V lost 2 bases and J 4 bases, leaving 5 bases between the germline ends. CDR3 loop: CASSQNGYGYTF. CDR3 in DNA: TGCGCCAGCAGCCAAAACGGCTATGGCTACACCTTC.

To note about this clone: This sample includes further DNA sequences coding for the same CDR3. The rearrangement joins TRBV19 to TRBJ1-5, with D perhaps matching TRBD1 (5 bases). This CDR3 spans 13 amino acids. CDR1 and CDR2 (germline): LNHDA, SQIVND (reference sequence). V was pared by 6 bases and J by 2 bases, with 8 bases between. The CDR3: CASRGLGNQPQHF. The CDR3 DNA reads as TGTGCCAGTAGGGGACTTGGCAATCAGCCCCAGCATTTT.

The CDR3 protein is CAWRGQVSQYF. In DNA, the CDR3 is TGTGCCTGGAGGGGCCAGGTCAGTCAGTACTTC. The chain couples TRBV30 to TRBJ2-4; D is uncertain. CDR3 length: 11 amino acids. V lost 3 bases and J 12 bases, leaving 12 bases between the germline ends. The germline V gene has CDR1 GTSNPN and CDR2 SVGIG (reference sequence).

V and J are TRBV19 and TRBJ1-5; D is possibly TRBD1 (6 bases). The CDR3 has 16 residues. The germline CDR1 and CDR2 sequences are LNHDA and SQIVND (reference sequence). Trimming removed 3 bases from V and 4 bases from J, with 16 bases in between. CDR3 sequence (DNA): TGTGCCAGTAGTATTGGGTTCGGACAGAAAAATCAGCCCCAGCATTTT. Residues: CASSIGFGQKNQPQHF.

The CDR3 nucleotides are TGCGCCAGCAGCCAAGACCGACAGGCCTACAATGAGCAGTTCTTC. Its translation is CASSQDRQAYNEQFF. This chain joins TRBV4-1 and TRBJ2-1; TRBD1 is a possible D gene (6 bases). This CDR3 is 15 amino acids long. With 0 bases removed from V and 2 bases from J, the gap between germline ends came to 8 bases. Germline V gene lookup returns CDR1 MGHRA and CDR2 YSYEKL.

The J gene is TRBJ2-7, the V gene TRBV6-5; 11 bases are shared with TRBD2. This CDR3 contains 14 residues. CDR1 is MNHEY, CDR2 SVGAGI, per germline. After removal of 6 bases from V and 3 bases from J, the junction contained 4 bases not matched to a gene. Written as DNA, the CDR3 is TGTGCCAGCAGCACGACTAGCGGGAACTACGAGCAGTACTTC. As protein: CASSTTSGNYEQYF.

This clone has only a few counts. The V gene is TRBV10-3, the J gene TRBJ2-7, with TRBD2 as a possible D gene (6 bases). This CDR3 region has 15 residues. Germline values: CDR1 ENHRY, CDR2 SYGVKD. V was trimmed by 7 bases and J by 2 bases, leaving 18 bases between them. CDR3 sequence (DNA): TGTGCCATCACCTACCAGCCCGGGAGCACCTACGAGCAGTACTTC. Residues: CAITYQPGSTYEQYF.

The CDR3 DNA is TGTGCCAGCAGCTTCAGCACGGGTCCCTACGAGCAGTACTTC. It encodes CASSFSTGPYEQYF. The rearrangement uses TRBV11-3 and TRBJ2-7; the D is unclear. V was clipped by 3 bases and J by 2 bases, with 11 bases between them. CDR3 length: 14 amino acids. CDR1 SGHNT and CDR2 YENEEA come from the germline V gene.

The J gene is TRBJ1-2, the V gene TRBV5-4; no definite D call. The CDR3 covers 12 residues. CDR1 SGHNT and CDR2 YYREEE come from the germline V gene (reference sequence). V lost 1 base and J lost 6, with 7 bases in between. CDR3 DNA sequence: TGTGCCAGCAGCTTGTCGCGTAATGGCTACACCTTC. Amino acid sequence: CASSLSRNGYTF.

V gene TRBV5-1 combines with J gene TRBJ2-5; 8 bases are shared with TRBD1. This CDR3 is 15 amino acids long. The germline CDR1 and CDR2 sequences are SGHRS and YFSETQ. V was pared by 4 bases and J by 4 bases, with 9 bases of the junction left unmatched. CDR3 nucleotide sequence: TGCGCCAGCAGCCCTGGACAGGGAGGCGGAGAGACCCAGTACTTC. Translation: CASSPGQGGGETQYF.